This T cell receptor (beta chain) appears in the sequencing data of a study of early T cells in non-severe SARS-CoV-2 infection. Study-wide background: The sequenced material was bulk RNA from unsorted whole blood, and its chains were unpaired. Whole-study results and caveats: VDJdb matches were skewed toward anti-spike CD8 T cell responses.

Trimming stripped 5 bases from V and 12 bases from J, with 14 bases between. CDR3 size: 12 residues. Tagging with unique molecular identifiers was applied to individual cDNA molecules. One entry per CDR3 protein, called by TCRdb with MiXCR from the 5' RACE reads. Of over 15,000 distinct CDR3 sequences detected, roughly 5.1% appear once; the ten largest clones hold roughly 7%. For this clonotype: Its antigen is as yet unknown.

V usage is TRBV12-3 or TRBV12-4 and J usage is TRBJ2-1, with D perhaps TRBD2 (5 bases). The sample taken for sequencing was whole blood. The origin of this receptor is an adult who was a healthcare worker with PCR-confirmed SARS-CoV-2 infection or an uninfected control (not recorded which). The CDR3 reads CASSLVRGGQFF. The CDR3 DNA follows: TGTGCCAGCAGTCTGGTCCGGGGTGGGCAGTTCTTC.